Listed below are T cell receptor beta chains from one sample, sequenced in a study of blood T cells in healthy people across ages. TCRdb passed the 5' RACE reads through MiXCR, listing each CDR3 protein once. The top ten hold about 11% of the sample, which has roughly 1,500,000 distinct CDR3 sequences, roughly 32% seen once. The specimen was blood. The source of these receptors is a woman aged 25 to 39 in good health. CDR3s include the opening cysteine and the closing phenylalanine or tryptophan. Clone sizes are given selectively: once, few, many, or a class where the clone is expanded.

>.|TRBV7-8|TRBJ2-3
CASKRTSIRGDTQYF
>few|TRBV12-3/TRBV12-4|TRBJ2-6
CASSNRRLAVDGANVLTF
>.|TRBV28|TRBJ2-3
CASSPGQGLKSTDTQYF
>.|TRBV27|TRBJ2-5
CASSDYAGVEQYF
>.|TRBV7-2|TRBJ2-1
CASRRDSPEQFF
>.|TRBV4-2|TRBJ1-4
CASSQPTGSNEKLFF
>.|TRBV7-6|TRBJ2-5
CASSVRGGEETQYF
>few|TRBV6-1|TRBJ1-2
CASSEVDRLYGYTF
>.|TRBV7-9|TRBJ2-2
CASSLRGAAGGLTGELFF
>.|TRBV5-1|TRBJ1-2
CASSSGGLNYGYTF
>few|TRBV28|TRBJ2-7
CASSLRGAGGYEQYF
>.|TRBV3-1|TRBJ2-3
CASSQDRGWPHTDTQYF